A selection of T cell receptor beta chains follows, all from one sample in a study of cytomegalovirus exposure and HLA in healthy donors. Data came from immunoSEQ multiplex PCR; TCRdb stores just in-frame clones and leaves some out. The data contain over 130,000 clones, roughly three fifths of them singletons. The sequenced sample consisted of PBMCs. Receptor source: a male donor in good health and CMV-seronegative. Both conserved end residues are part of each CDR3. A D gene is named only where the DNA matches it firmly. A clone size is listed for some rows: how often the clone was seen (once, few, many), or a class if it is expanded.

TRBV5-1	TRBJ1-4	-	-	TGCGCCAGCAGCTTGGCCGTGGACAGCAGGGGTGAAAAACTGTTTTTT	CASSLAVDSRGEKLFF
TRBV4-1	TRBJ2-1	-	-	TGCGCCAGCAGCCAAGTCCACAGGGGGGGGTACAATGAGCAGTTCTTC	CASSQVHRGGYNEQFF
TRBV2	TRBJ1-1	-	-	TGTGCCAGCAGTCCGGACAGAGCGAACACTGAAGCTTTCTTT	CASSPDRANTEAFF
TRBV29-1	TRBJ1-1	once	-	TGCAGCGCACAGACCGGGACAAAGAACACTGAAGCTTTCTTT	CSAQTGTKNTEAFF
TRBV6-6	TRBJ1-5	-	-	TGTGCCAGCAGCGTACAGGATTTCTCTCAGCATTTT	CASSVQDFSQHF
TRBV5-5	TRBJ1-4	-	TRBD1	TGTGCCAGCAGAGTCGGGTTGCGACAGGGTGAAAAACTGTTTTTT	CASRVGLRQGEKLFF
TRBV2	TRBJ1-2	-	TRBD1	TGTGCCAGCAGTGCCCTACAGGGGGCTTATGGCTACACCTTC	CASSALQGAYGYTF
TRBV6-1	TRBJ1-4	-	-	TGTGCCAGCAGTGAAGTATGGCGGAATGAAAAACTGTTTTTT	CASSEVWRNEKLFF
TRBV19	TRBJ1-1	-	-	TGTGCCAGTAGTATGGGGGGAAACACTGAAGCTTTCTTT	CASSMGGNTEAFF
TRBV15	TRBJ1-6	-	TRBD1	TGTGCCACCAGCAGAGGAAGGGACAGGGCGAAATCACCCCTCCACTTT	CATSRGRDRAKSPLHF
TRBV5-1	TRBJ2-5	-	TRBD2	TGCGCCAGCAGCGTACAACCCGGGACTAGCGGGATGGAGACCCAGTACTTC	CASSVQPGTSGMETQYF
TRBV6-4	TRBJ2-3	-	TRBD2	TGTGCCAGCGGTCCGGCGGGGGGGCCTCTCACAGATACGCAGTATTTT	CASGPAGGPLTDTQYF
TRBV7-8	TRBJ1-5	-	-	TGTGCCAGCAGCTTATACGGGGGGAATCAGCCCCAGCATTTT	CASSLYGGNQPQHF
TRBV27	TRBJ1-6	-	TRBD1	TGTGCCAGCAGCTTTACGACTCCCGGGACAGATTATAATTCACCCCTCCACTTT	CASSFTTPGTDYNSPLHF
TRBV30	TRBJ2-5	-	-	TGTGCCTGGAAAGGCGGAAAGACCCAGTACTTC	CAWKGGKTQYF
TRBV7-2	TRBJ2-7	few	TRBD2	TGTGCCAGCAGCTCGAGAGCGGGGGGTACTTACGAGCAGTACTTC	CASSSRAGGTYEQYF
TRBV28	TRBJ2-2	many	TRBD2	TGTGCCAGCAGACCAAACGGACTAGCGGGGGCCACCGGGGAGCTGTTTTTT	CASRPNGLAGATGELFF
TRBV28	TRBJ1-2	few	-	TGTGCCAGCAGTTTAGACGGGAACTATGGCTACACCTTC	CASSLDGNYGYTF
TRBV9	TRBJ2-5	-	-	TGTGCCAGCAGCCCCCAGGGTCGGGAGACCCAGTACTTC	CASSPQGRETQYF
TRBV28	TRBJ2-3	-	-	TGTGCCAGCAGTTTACAAGGGCAGCGGCTCACAGATACGCAGTATTTT	CASSLQGQRLTDTQYF
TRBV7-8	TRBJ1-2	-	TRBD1	TGTGCCAGCAGCTTAGGGGCAGGGGGAGAGTATGGCTACACCTTC	CASSLGAGGEYGYTF